The TCR beta chain described here comes from a study of shared clonotypes between healthy human individuals. After removal of 0 bases from V and 4 bases from J, the junction contained 0 bases not matched to a gene. CDR3 length equals 14 residues. Germline CDR1 MNHNS, CDR2 SASEGT. General study findings and limits: Owing to a small donor count, the genetic and exposure-history diversity represented was limited.

A note on this clone: What it recognizes is unknown.

TCRdb's table, derived via immunoSEQ multiplex PCR, lists solely in-frame clones and lacks some. Among approximately 2.5 million clones listed, just over 90% were seen once. Sample: naive CD4+ T cells sorted from blood. This sample's subset: CD45RA+ positively selected. V is TRBV6-1 and J is TRBJ1-2; 9 positions agree with TRBD1. The TCR was taken from a man aged 18 to 30 in good health. The CDR3 loop reads CASSEADRGYGYTF. DNA of the CDR3: TGTGCCAGCAGTGAAGCGGACAGGGGCTATGGCTACACCTTC.